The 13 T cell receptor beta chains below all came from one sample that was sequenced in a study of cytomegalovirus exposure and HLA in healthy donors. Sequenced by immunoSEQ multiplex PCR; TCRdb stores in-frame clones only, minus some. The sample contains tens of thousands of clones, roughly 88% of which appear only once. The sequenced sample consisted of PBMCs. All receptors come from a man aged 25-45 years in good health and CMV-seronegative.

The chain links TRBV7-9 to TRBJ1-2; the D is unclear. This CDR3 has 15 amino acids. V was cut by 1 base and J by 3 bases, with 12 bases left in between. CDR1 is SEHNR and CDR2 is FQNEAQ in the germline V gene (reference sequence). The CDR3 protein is CASSLDGGPYYGYTF. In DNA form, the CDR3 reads TGTGCCAGCAGCTTAGATGGAGGCCCATACTATGGCTACACCTTC.

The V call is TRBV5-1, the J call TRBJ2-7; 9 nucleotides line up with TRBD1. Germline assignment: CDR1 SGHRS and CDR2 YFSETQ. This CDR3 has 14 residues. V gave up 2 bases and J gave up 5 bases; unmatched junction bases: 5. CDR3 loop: CASSLGQGSHEQYF. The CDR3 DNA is TGCGCCAGCAGCTTAGGACAGGGGAGCCACGAGCAGTACTTC.

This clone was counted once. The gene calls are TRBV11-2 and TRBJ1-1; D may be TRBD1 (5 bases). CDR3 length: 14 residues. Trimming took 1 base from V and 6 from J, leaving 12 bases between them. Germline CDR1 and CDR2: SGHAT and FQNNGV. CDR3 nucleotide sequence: TGTGCCAGCAGCTTAGGGCGCTGGGGCTCTGAAGCTTTCTTT. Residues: CASSLGRWGSEAFF.

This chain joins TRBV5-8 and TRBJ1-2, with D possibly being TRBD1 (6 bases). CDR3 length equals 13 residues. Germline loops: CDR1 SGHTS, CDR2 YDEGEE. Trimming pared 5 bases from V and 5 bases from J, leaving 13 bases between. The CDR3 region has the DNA TGTGCCAGCAGACCACAGGGTGGATATGGCTACACCTTC. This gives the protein CASRPQGGYGYTF.

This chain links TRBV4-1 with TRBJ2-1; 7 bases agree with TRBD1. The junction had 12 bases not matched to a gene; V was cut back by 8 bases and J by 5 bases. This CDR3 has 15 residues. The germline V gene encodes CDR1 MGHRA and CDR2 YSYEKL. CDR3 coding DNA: TGCGCCAGCCGCAAACCAGGGACAGCCAACAATGAGCAGTTCTTC. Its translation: CASRKPGTANNEQFF.

Here the CDR3 DNA reads TGTGCCACCAGCAGATCCTGGGACAGGGGGCTTCAGTTCATAACAACAGATACGCAGTATTTT. Protein: CATSRSWDRGLQFITTDTQYF. The J gene is TRBJ2-3, the V gene TRBV15, with 12 nucleotides matching TRBD1. CDR1 and CDR2 from the germline V gene are LNHNV and YYDKDF (reference sequence). The CDR3 extends over 21 amino acids. Trimming cost V 2 bases and J 3 bases; bases outside gene matches: 18.

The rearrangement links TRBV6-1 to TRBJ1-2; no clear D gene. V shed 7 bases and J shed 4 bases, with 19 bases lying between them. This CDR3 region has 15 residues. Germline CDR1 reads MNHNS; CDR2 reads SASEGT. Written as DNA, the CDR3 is TGTGCCAGCAAGGTATCTGCCGGAAGAGGCTATGGCTACACCTTC. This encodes CASKVSAGRGYGYTF.

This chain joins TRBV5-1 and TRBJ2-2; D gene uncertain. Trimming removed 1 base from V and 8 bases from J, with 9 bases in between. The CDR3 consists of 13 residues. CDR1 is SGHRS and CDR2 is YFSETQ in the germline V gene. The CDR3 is CASSLPSLGELFF. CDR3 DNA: TGCGCCAGCAGCTTGCCCTCTCTGGGGGAGCTGTTTTTT.

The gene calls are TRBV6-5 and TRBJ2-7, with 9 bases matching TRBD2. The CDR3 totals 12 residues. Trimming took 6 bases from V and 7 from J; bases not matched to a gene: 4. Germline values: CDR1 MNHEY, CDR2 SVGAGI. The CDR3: CASRGLAREQYF. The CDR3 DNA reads TGTGCCAGCAGAGGACTAGCGCGAGAGCAGTACTTC.

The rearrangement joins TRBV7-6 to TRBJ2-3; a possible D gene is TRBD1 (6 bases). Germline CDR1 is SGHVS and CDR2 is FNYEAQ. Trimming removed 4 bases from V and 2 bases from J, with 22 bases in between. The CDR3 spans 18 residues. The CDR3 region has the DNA TGTGCCAGCAGCTCCGCTGGTGGACCCCTGGGGGCCACAGATACGCAGTATTTT. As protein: CASSSAGGPLGATDTQYF.

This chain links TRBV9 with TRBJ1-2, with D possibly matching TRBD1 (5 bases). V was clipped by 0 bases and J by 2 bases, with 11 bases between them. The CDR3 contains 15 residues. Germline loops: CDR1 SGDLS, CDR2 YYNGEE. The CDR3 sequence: CASSVAGRANYGYTF. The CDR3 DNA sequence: TGTGCCAGCAGCGTAGCGGGCAGGGCAAACTATGGCTACACCTTC.

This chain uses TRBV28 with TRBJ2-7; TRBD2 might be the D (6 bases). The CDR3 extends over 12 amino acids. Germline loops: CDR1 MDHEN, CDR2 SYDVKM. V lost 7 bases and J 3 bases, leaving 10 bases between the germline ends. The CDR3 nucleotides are TGTGCCAGCACGGGGGAGATCTACGAGCAGTACTTC. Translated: CASTGEIYEQYF.

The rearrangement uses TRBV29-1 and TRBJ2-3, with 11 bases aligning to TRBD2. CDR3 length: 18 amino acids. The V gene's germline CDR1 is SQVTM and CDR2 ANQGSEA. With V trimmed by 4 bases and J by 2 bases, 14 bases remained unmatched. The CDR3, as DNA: TGCAGCGTTGGGGGGACTAGCGGATCGAAGAGAAACACAGATACGCAGTATTTT. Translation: CSVGGTSGSKRNTDTQYF.